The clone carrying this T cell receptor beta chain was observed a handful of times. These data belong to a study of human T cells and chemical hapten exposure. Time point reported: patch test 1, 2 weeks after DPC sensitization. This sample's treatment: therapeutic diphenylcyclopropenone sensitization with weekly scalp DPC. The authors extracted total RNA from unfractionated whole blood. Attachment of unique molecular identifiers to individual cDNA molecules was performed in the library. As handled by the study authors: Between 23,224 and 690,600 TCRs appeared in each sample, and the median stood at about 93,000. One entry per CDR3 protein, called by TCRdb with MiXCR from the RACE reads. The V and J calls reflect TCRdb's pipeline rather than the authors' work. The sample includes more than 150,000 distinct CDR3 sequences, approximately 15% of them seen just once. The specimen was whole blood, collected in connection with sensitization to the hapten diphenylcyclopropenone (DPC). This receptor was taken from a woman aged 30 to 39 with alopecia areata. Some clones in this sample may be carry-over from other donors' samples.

The CDR3 spells CASSFRANEAFF. As DNA, the CDR3 is TGTGCCAGCAGCTTCAGGGCTAATGAAGCTTTCTTT. This chain uses TRBV7-2 with TRBJ1-1; a weak D match, TRBD1 (5 bases). Germline V CDR1 and CDR2: SGHTA, FQGNSA. The length of the CDR3 is 12 residues. V lost 3 bases to trimming and J lost 7 bases, with 9 bases between them.